This TCR beta chain was observed in a study of blood T cell repertoires in COVID-19. Whole-study context: Samples taken during acute and convalescent COVID-19 were collected in the United States, Italy and Spain. PBMCs, B-cell-depleted T cells, or T cells were the source of the cDNA or gDNA that made up the material.

Note on this clone: An end of the junction does not agree with germline; a read error may underlie this.

Authors' analysis steps: By means of reference gene primer amplification, nucleated cell counts were estimated. Measured with immunoSEQ multiplex PCR; TCRdb has only the in-frame clones, and not every one. V and J calls and clone size are those listed in that table; D and trimming were worked out from the DNA. The sample comprises some 90,000 clones, around four fifths of which are singletons, and 10% to 12% rests with the top ten. The germline V gene has CDR1 MGHRA and CDR2 YSYEKL. This CDR3 contains 21 residues. The TCR sequence derives from a human donor in a cohort sampled during active COVID-19. Material: peripheral blood. The chain links TRBV4-1 to TRBJ2-6, with 13 bases fitting TRBD2. CDR3 amino acids: CVSSQAGTSGTSYSGANVLTF. CDR3 DNA: TGCGTCAGCAGCCAGGCCGGGACTAGCGGGACTTCTTACTCTGGGGCCAACGTCCTGACTTTC.